The clone carrying this TCR beta chain was recorded many times. Its antigen remains unknown. The data belong to a study of blood T cells in healthy people across ages. Together with a sample-barcoded 5' primer, a J-beta primer mix was included in a second PCR lasting about 7 to 11 cycles. TCRdb reanalysed the 5' RACE reads using MiXCR and keeps one entry per CDR3 protein. There are more than 700,000 distinct CDR3 sequences in the sample; less than 60% occur only once, and less than 20% lies in the top ten. Overall study results and limits: Fewer expanded clones and more diversity marked long-lived versus aged donors.

The germline CDR1 and CDR2 sequences are SGHRS and YFSETQ. The CDR3 sequence is 15 residues long. The ends lost 0 bases at V and 8 bases at J; junction bases unmatched: 5. The sample taken for sequencing was blood. This TCR derives from an elderly man in good health. The chain joins TRBV5-1 to TRBJ2-1, with 10 bases that match TRBD2. This CDR3 reads CASSLVSSGSYEQFF. In DNA form, the CDR3 reads TGCGCCAGCAGCTTGGTTTCTAGCGGGAGTTATGAGCAGTTCTTC.